A single sample is the source of the 4 T cell receptor beta chains below, sequenced in a study of shared clonotypes between healthy human individuals. Generated by immunoSEQ multiplex PCR, the TCRdb table keeps only in-frame clones and is missing some. The sample has about 490,000 clones, 81% seen once. Sequenced input: PBMCs. Every receptor here comes from a woman in her thirties or forties in good health. Some clones in this sample may be carry-over from other donors' samples.

The gene calls are TRBV6-5 and TRBJ2-1; 7 bases align to TRBD1. V lost 9 bases, J lost 6 bases, and 11 bases stayed unmatched. Germline V CDR1 and CDR2: MNHEY, SVGAGI. The CDR3 is 14 amino acids. DNA of the CDR3: TGTGCCAGTGGAACAGGGGTGGCCTCCAATGAGCAGTTCTTC. It specifies CASGTGVASNEQFF.

This chain connects TRBV6-6 to TRBJ2-4; 10 nucleotides align to TRBD1. This CDR3 region has 16 residues. Germline loops: CDR1 MNHNY, CDR2 SVGAGI (reference sequence). The V gene end was trimmed by 6 bases and the J gene end by 1 base; junction bases not matched to a gene: 6. CDR3 nucleotides: TGTGCCAGCAGGCCCGGGACAGGGGTGGCCAAAAACATTCAGTACTTC. It translates to CASRPGTGVAKNIQYF.

The rearrangement links TRBV7-8 to TRBJ2-3; tentatively, D is TRBD2 (6 bases). CDR1 is SGHVS, CDR2 FQNEAQ, per germline. There are 15 residues in the CDR3. The ends were cut back, 5 bases at V and 1 base at J, with 13 bases in the middle. Here the CDR3 reads CASSIYPGGTDTQYF. CDR3 coding DNA: TGTGCCAGCAGCATCTACCCGGGGGGCACAGATACGCAGTATTTT. Filled out from reference TRBV7-8 and TRBJ2-3, the complete variable domain reads GAGVSQSPRYKVAKRGQDVALRCDPISGHVSLFWYQQALGQGPEFLTYFQNEAQLDKSGLPSDRFFAERPEGSVSTLKIQRTQQEDSAVYLCASSIYPGGTDTQYFGPGTRLTVL.

The chain has TRBV30 and TRBJ2-2; D unresolved. Germline lookup yields CDR1 GTSNPN and CDR2 SVGIG (reference sequence). This CDR3 is built from 13 residues. Trimming left V 3 bases short and J 3 bases short, with 8 bases between. CDR3 in amino acids: CAWRPGHTGELFF. In DNA form, the CDR3 reads TGTGCCTGGAGGCCGGGCCACACCGGGGAGCTGTTTTTT.